The rows below give T cell receptor beta chains drawn from one sample of a study of neurological immune-mediated disorders. TCRdb re-called the 5' RACE reads through MiXCR, storing one row per CDR3 protein. The table includes around 83,000 distinct CDR3 sequences, approximately 14% detected once. Sequencing was carried out using PBMCs. These receptors originate from a woman aged 45-65 years in good health. The CDR3 runs from the conserved cysteine through the conserved F or W. A D gene is named only where the DNA matches it firmly. Some rows mark clone size as missing; the rest say once, few, many or name a class of expanded clone.

size,V,J,D,CDR3,DNA
many,TRBV12-3/TRBV12-4,TRBJ1-2,TRBD1,CASSLTGANYGYTF,TGTGCCAGCAGTTTGACAGGGGCTAACTATGGCTACACCTTC
many,TRBV3-1,TRBJ2-3,NA,CASSQSVADLTDTQYF,TGTGCCAGCAGCCAAAGTGTAGCGGATCTCACAGATACGCAGTATTTT
many,TRBV7-9,TRBJ2-7,NA,CASSLGGAANPYEQYF,TGTGCCAGCAGCTTAGGTGGAGCGGCCAATCCCTACGAGCAGTACTTC
many,TRBV28,TRBJ2-3,TRBD2,CASTLSGRITDTQYF,TGTGCCAGCACCTTAAGCGGGAGAATAACAGATACGCAGTATTTT
NA,TRBV27,TRBJ2-3,TRBD2,CASSRAGGTDTQYF,TGTGCCAGCAGTAGAGCGGGGGGCACAGATACGCAGTATTTT
many,TRBV5-1,TRBJ2-3,NA,CASSLVGQGGTDTQYF,TGCGCCAGCAGCTTGGTAGGGCAGGGCGGCACAGATACGCAGTATTTT
many,TRBV5-1,TRBJ1-6,NA,CASSLDMTYNSPLHF,TGCGCCAGCAGCTTGGACATGACCTATAATTCACCCCTCCACTTT
many,TRBV7-2,TRBJ2-1,NA,CASSLQGGGPGGEQFF,TGTGCCAGCAGCTTACAGGGGGGGGGGCCTGGCGGTGAGCAGTTCTTC
many,TRBV2,TRBJ2-3,TRBD2,CASSDRRGFTDTQYF,TGTGCCAGCAGTGATCGGCGGGGGTTCACAGATACGCAGTATTTT
many,TRBV4-1,TRBJ2-7,NA,CASSQDGNGYEQYF,TGCGCCAGCAGCCAAGATGGTAATGGCTACGAGCAGTACTTC
many,TRBV12-3/TRBV12-4,TRBJ1-2,NA,CASSRPDGGGGGYTF,TGTGCCAGCAGCCGACCCGACGGGGGAGGGGGTGGCTACACCTTC
NA,TRBV5-1,TRBJ2-2,NA,CASSGGDPNTGELFF,TGCGCCAGCAGCGGAGGGGACCCGAACACCGGGGAGCTGTTTTTT
many,TRBV28,TRBJ2-7,NA,CASRKRVPYEQYF,TGTGCCAGCAGGAAGCGGGTCCCCTACGAGCAGTACTTC
many,TRBV12-3/TRBV12-4,TRBJ2-7,TRBD1,CASSRTTGHYEQYF,TGTGCCAGCAGCCGGACGACAGGGCACTACGAGCAGTACTTC
few,TRBV7-9,TRBJ2-7,TRBD2,CASSLFGTSGREQYF,TGTGCCAGCAGCTTATTTGGGACTAGCGGTCGGGAGCAGTACTTC
NA,TRBV7-9,TRBJ2-3,NA,CASSLNPGASTDTQYF,TGTGCCAGCAGCTTAAATCCGGGTGCTAGCACAGATACGCAGTATTTT
many,TRBV9,TRBJ2-2,NA,CASSDYTGELFF,TGTGCCAGCAGCGATTACACCGGGGAGCTGTTTTTT
many,TRBV7-2,TRBJ2-3,NA,CASSSSVGRGVTDTQYF,TGTGCCAGCAGCTCCTCCGTTGGGCGGGGAGTCACAGATACGCAGTATTTT
many,TRBV5-1,TRBJ2-7,NA,CASSYGTYEQYF,TGCGCCAGCAGCTATGGGACCTACGAGCAGTACTTC
many,TRBV28,TRBJ1-6,NA,CASMSQGRSALHF,TGTGCCAGCATGAGTCAGGGGCGATCGGCCCTCCACTTT
many,TRBV28,TRBJ2-3,NA,CASNGITDTQYF,TGTGCCAGCAATGGGATAACAGATACGCAGTATTTT
many,TRBV5-1,TRBJ2-3,NA,CASSLHSGRGTDTQYF,TGCGCCAGCAGCTTGCATTCCGGGAGAGGCACAGATACGCAGTATTTT
many,TRBV10-3,TRBJ2-5,NA,CAIRPGVGETQYF,TGTGCCATCAGGCCAGGGGTTGGCGAGACCCAGTACTTC
many,TRBV7-9,TRBJ1-2,NA,CASSLEFPREAHGDTF,TGTGCCAGCAGCTTAGAATTCCCCCGAGAGGCTCATGGGGACACCTTC
many,TRBV24-1,TRBJ2-1,TRBD2,CATSDRGGSKREVLNEQFF,TGTGCCACCAGTGACCGAGGGGGCTCTAAGCGGGAGGTTCTGAATGAGCAGTTCTTC
NA,TRBV29-1,TRBJ2-2,TRBD2,CSVGLIAGNPNTGELFF,TGCAGCGTTGGTCTAATAGCGGGGAATCCGAACACCGGGGAGCTGTTTTTT
few,TRBV20-1,TRBJ2-5,NA,CSARVGARQETQYF,TGCAGTGCTAGGGTCGGGGCACGCCAAGAGACCCAGTACTTC
many,TRBV20-1,TRBJ1-5,NA,CSAKRSNQPQHF,TGCAGTGCTAAAAGGAGCAATCAGCCCCAGCATTTT
many,TRBV10-3,TRBJ2-7,NA,CAIMGGSTYEQYF,TGTGCCATCATGGGGGGCTCAACCTACGAGCAGTACTTC
many,TRBV20-1,TRBJ2-7,NA,CSASTSAGSYEQYF,TGCAGTGCTTCGACAAGTGCAGGCTCCTACGAGCAGTACTTC
many,TRBV27,TRBJ1-6,NA,CASSSNTNSPLHF,TGTGCCAGCAGTTCGAATACAAATTCACCCCTCCACTTT
few,TRBV7-2,TRBJ1-5,TRBD1,CASSRTGPSEPQHF,TGTGCCAGCAGCCGGACAGGGCCCTCGGAGCCCCAGCATTTT
NA,TRBV12-3/TRBV12-4,TRBJ1-5,NA,CASTFYTQPQHF,TGTGCCAGCACTTTTTACACTCAGCCCCAGCATTTT
few,TRBV11-3,TRBJ2-5,NA,CASSLQGPQETQYF,TGTGCCAGCAGCCTTCAGGGGCCGCAAGAGACCCAGTACTTC
many,TRBV20-1,TRBJ2-3,NA,CSATSLDTQYF,TGCAGTGCCACTAGTCTGGATACGCAGTATTTT
many,TRBV7-9,TRBJ2-7,TRBD2,CASSSGLAGTVDEQYF,TGTGCCAGCAGCTCCGGCCTAGCGGGAACGGTTGACGAGCAGTACTTC
many,TRBV7-6,TRBJ1-1,NA,CASSLKNTEAFF,TGTGCCAGCAGCTTAAAGAACACTGAAGCTTTCTTT
many,TRBV6-5,TRBJ2-2,NA,CASSPLSLTGELFF,TGTGCCAGCAGTCCCCTCTCTCTGACCGGGGAGCTGTTTTTT
many,TRBV27,TRBJ1-2,NA,CASSATTGGRGYTF,TGTGCCAGCAGTGCCACGACGGGGGGCAGGGGCTACACCTTC
NA,TRBV30,TRBJ2-6,NA,CAWTLRGANVLTF,TGTGCCTGGACCCTCCGAGGGGCCAACGTCCTGACTTTC
many,TRBV9,TRBJ2-7,TRBD2,CASSVGGGLVRDEQYF,TGTGCCAGCAGCGTAGGAGGTGGACTAGTGCGGGACGAGCAGTACTTC
many,TRBV20-1,TRBJ1-4,NA,CSASQQVNEKLFF,TGCAGTGCTAGTCAACAGGTCAATGAAAAACTGTTTTTT
many,TRBV12-3/TRBV12-4,TRBJ2-3,NA,CASSYGLNRAADTQYF,TGTGCCAGCAGCTACGGGCTAAACCGTGCCGCAGATACGCAGTATTTT
many,TRBV7-2,TRBJ2-1,NA,CASSPPVTHGEQFF,TGTGCCAGCAGCCCACCGGTGACACACGGTGAGCAGTTCTTC
many,TRBV29-1,TRBJ2-5,TRBD2,CSVAGGGSWETQYF,TGCAGCGTCGCCGGAGGCGGGAGTTGGGAGACCCAGTACTTC
many,TRBV6-5,TRBJ2-3,NA,CASSYSRIGEDTQYF,TGTGCCAGCAGTTACTCACGAATAGGGGAGGATACGCAGTATTTT
many,TRBV20-1,TRBJ2-3,TRBD2,CSARGTSGRTDTQYF,TGCAGTGCTAGAGGGACTAGCGGACGCACAGATACGCAGTATTTT
NA,TRBV20-1,TRBJ2-2,TRBD1,CSATGQLFTGELFF,TGCAGTGCTACGGGACAGCTCTTTACCGGGGAGCTGTTTTTT
many,TRBV5-1,TRBJ2-5,NA,CASSLSRTQDGETQYF,TGCGCCAGCAGCTTGTCTCGGACCCAAGACGGGGAGACCCAGTACTTC
many,TRBV5-5,TRBJ1-2,TRBD1,CASSSPRGPGGYTF,TGTGCCAGCAGCTCCCCCAGGGGGCCTGGTGGCTACACCTTC
many,TRBV5-1,TRBJ1-6,TRBD1,CASSLDRPGQGNSPLHF,TGCGCCAGCAGCTTGGATAGACCGGGACAGGGGAATTCACCCCTCCACTTT
many,TRBV9,TRBJ2-5,TRBD1,CASSVVGGSGETQYF,TGTGCCAGCAGCGTAGTAGGGGGCTCGGGAGAGACCCAGTACTTC
few,TRBV30,TRBJ2-1,NA,CAWSVPQGFSYNEQFF,TGTGCCTGGAGTGTACCACAGGGATTCTCCTACAATGAGCAGTTCTTC
many,TRBV5-1,TRBJ2-7,TRBD2,CASSSGSYEQYF,TGCGCCAGCAGCAGCGGGAGTTACGAGCAGTACTTC
many,TRBV5-6,TRBJ2-7,NA,CASSFNRNEQYF,TGTGCCAGCAGCTTCAATCGTAACGAGCAGTACTTC